Listed below are T cell receptor beta chains from one sample, sequenced in a study. TCRdb ran MiXCR on the RT-PCR reads and lists one entry per CDR3 protein. The sample has almost 700,000 distinct CDR3 sequences, 14% seen once. The source material was memory CD4+ T cells from blood. These receptor sequences come from a female donor in good health, serving as a healthy control. CDR3s include the opening cysteine and the closing phenylalanine or tryptophan. Fields, in order: V gene, clone size, D gene, J gene, CDR3 protein, CDR3 DNA. D genes are given only for firm matches. Not all rows give a size; the values are once, few, many and, for expanded clones, a class.

TRBV4-3	many	.	TRBJ2-7	CASSRLLAQGGHEQYF	TGCGCCAGCAGCCGTTTACTAGCGCAGGGGGGACACGAGCAGTACTTC
TRBV6-5	few	.	TRBJ1-2	CASSKGPGDGDYGYTF	TGTGCCAGCAGCAAAGGTCCAGGGGACGGTGACTATGGCTACACCTTC
TRBV28	few	.	TRBJ1-4	CASSLDPRGLFF	TGTGCCAGCAGTTTGGACCCGAGGGGACTGTTTTTT
TRBV6-2/TRBV6-3	many	TRBD2	TRBJ2-2	CASSTGLAGVGAGELFF	TGTGCCAGCAGTACTGGACTAGCGGGAGTCGGGGCCGGGGAGCTGTTTTTT
TRBV20-1	.	.	TRBJ2-7	CSASTGTHLYEQYF	TGCAGTGCTAGCACCGGGACTCATTTATACGAGCAGTACTTC
TRBV20-1	few	.	TRBJ1-6	CSASPRADSPLHF	TGCAGTGCTTCCCCGAGAGCTGATTCACCCCTCCACTTT
TRBV3-1	.	.	TRBJ2-4	CASSLRRGPAKNIQYF	TGTGCCAGCAGCCTCCGCAGGGGCCCTGCCAAAAACATTCAGTACTTC
TRBV15	.	.	TRBJ2-2	CATSRAPGDTGELFF	TGTGCCACCAGCAGGGCCCCCGGGGACACCGGGGAGCTGTTTTTT
TRBV30	few	.	TRBJ2-1	CAWSVSGNEQFF	TGTGCCTGGAGTGTATCGGGCAATGAGCAGTTCTTC
TRBV29-1	many	.	TRBJ2-5	CSVGGSADQETQYF	TGCAGCGTTGGGGGGTCAGCCGACCAAGAGACCCAGTACTTC
TRBV12-3/TRBV12-4	.	.	TRBJ2-7	CASSLIQGNSYEQYF	TGTGCCAGCAGCCTAATACAGGGAAACTCCTACGAGCAGTACTTC
TRBV28	.	TRBD1	TRBJ2-7	CASRPTGGIRDEQYF	TGTGCCAGCAGGCCGACAGGGGGCATTAGAGACGAGCAGTACTTC
TRBV27	many	.	TRBJ1-2	CASSWGGYGYTF	TGTGCCAGCAGTTGGGGTGGCTATGGCTACACCTTC
TRBV7-7	few	.	TRBJ1-1	CASSLDEGSEAFF	TGTGCTAGCAGCTTAGATGAAGGCTCCGAAGCTTTCTTT
TRBV4-3	.	.	TRBJ2-2	CASSHETNLNTGELFF	TGCGCCAGCAGCCATGAGACTAACCTGAACACCGGGGAGCTGTTTTTT
TRBV9	once	TRBD1	TRBJ1-3	CASSTTGTGPGNTIYF	TGTGCCAGCAGCACTACCGGGACAGGTCCTGGAAACACCATATATTTT
TRBV3-1	few	TRBD1	TRBJ2-7	CASSHGQGGHEQYF	TGTGCCAGCAGCCACGGACAGGGCGGCCACGAGCAGTACTTC
TRBV18	few	.	TRBJ2-1	CASSPPPEEMVF	TGTGCCAGCTCACCACCACCCGAGGAGATGGTCTTC
TRBV28	.	TRBD1	TRBJ2-1	CASSWTGRIVSYNEQFF	TGTGCCAGCAGTTGGACAGGGAGGATCGTATCCTACAATGAGCAGTTCTTC
TRBV10-3	many	.	TRBJ1-5	CAISESIITLGQPQHF	TGTGCCATCAGTGAGTCGATAATTACGTTAGGTCAGCCCCAGCATTTT
TRBV7-2	.	.	TRBJ1-3	CASSSYGSGNTIYF	TGTGCCAGCAGCTCGTATGGCTCTGGAAACACCATATATTTT
TRBV7-2	many	.	TRBJ2-1	CASKTSSYNEQFF	TGTGCCAGCAAAACCAGTTCCTACAATGAGCAGTTCTTC
TRBV20-1	few	.	TRBJ2-7	CSARPDGPNYEQYF	TGCAGTGCTAGGCCGGACGGGCCGAACTACGAGCAGTACTTC
TRBV4-2	.	TRBD1	TRBJ1-6	CASSQEKGAYSPLHF	TGTGCCAGCAGCCAAGAGAAGGGGGCGTACTCACCCCTCCACTTT
TRBV12-3/TRBV12-4	.	TRBD1	TRBJ2-4	CASSGGQGGIQYF	TGTGCCAGCAGCGGCGGACAGGGGGGCATTCAGTACTTC
TRBV6-6	.	.	TRBJ1-1	CASVLLTLPEAFF	TGTGCCAGCGTCCTCCTGACCCTCCCTGAAGCTTTCTTT
TRBV12-3/TRBV12-4	many	.	TRBJ2-1	CASSLSGTHHNEQFF	TGTGCCAGCAGTTTATCCGGGACCCACCACAATGAGCAGTTCTTC
TRBV6-5	.	TRBD2	TRBJ2-7	CASSYGGGIDEQYF	TGTGCCAGCAGTTACGGGGGGGGGATTGACGAGCAGTACTTC
TRBV15	few	.	TRBJ1-3	CATSRDLLTGNTIYF	TGTGCCACCAGCAGAGATCTGCTAACTGGAAACACCATATATTTT
TRBV20-1	many	TRBD1	TRBJ1-1	CSARGQARTQAFF	TGCAGTGCTAGGGGACAGGCGAGAACCCAAGCTTTCTTT
TRBV2	.	.	TRBJ1-1	CASSVGGRSTEAFF	TGTGCCAGCAGCGTCGGGGGGCGGAGCACTGAAGCTTTCTTT
TRBV7-2	.	.	TRBJ2-7	CASSLGDPSSYEQYF	TGTGCCAGCAGCTTAGGGGACCCCAGCTCCTACGAGCAGTACTTC
TRBV5-1	few	TRBD1	TRBJ1-2	CASSLEAQGAGGYTF	TGCGCCAGCAGCTTGGAGGCACAGGGGGCTGGTGGCTACACCTTC
TRBV3-1	.	TRBD1	TRBJ2-7	CASSPTRTGIEQYF	TGTGCCAGCAGTCCGACCCGGACAGGGATCGAGCAGTACTTC
TRBV7-8	few	.	TRBJ1-2	CASSKEVANYGYTF	TGTGCCAGCAGTAAAGAGGTAGCTAACTATGGCTACACCTTC
TRBV5-1	.	.	TRBJ1-1	CASSLASGMNTEAFF	TGCGCCAGCAGCTTGGCTTCAGGGATGAACACTGAAGCTTTCTTT
TRBV28	.	TRBD1	TRBJ1-4	CASSPQGGFEKLFF	TGTGCCAGCAGTCCTCAGGGGGGGTTCGAAAAACTGTTTTTT
TRBV11-2	.	TRBD2	TRBJ2-4	CASSLGLAAAKNIQYF	TGTGCCAGCAGCTTAGGACTAGCGGCAGCCAAAAACATTCAGTACTTC
TRBV20-1	few	.	TRBJ2-7	CSARDRRTSFSEQYF	TGCAGTGCTAGAGATCGGCGGACTTCCTTCTCTGAGCAGTACTTC
TRBV7-4	many	.	TRBJ1-1	CASSSRPIQGPTLTEAFF	TGTGCCAGCAGCTCCAGACCGATACAGGGTCCAACCCTCACTGAAGCTTTCTTT
TRBV7-3	.	.	TRBJ2-5	CASSTGRGLSLGETQYF	TGTGCCAGCAGCACCGGGAGGGGGCTTTCTTTAGGAGAGACCCAGTACTTC
TRBV20-1	.	.	TRBJ2-6	CSASQATGANVLTF	TGCAGTGCCTCCCAGGCCACTGGGGCCAACGTCCTGACTTTC
TRBV12-3/TRBV12-4	many	.	TRBJ1-1	CASSLVTVNTEAFF	TGTGCCAGCAGTTTAGTAACAGTGAACACTGAAGCTTTCTTT
TRBV10-1	few	TRBD1	TRBJ1-1	CASSLIQGASEAFF	TGCGCCAGCAGCCTAATACAGGGGGCCTCTGAAGCTTTCTTT
TRBV28	.	.	TRBJ2-3	CASSLSDSADTQYF	TGTGCCAGCAGTCTTTCAGATTCTGCAGATACGCAGTATTTT
TRBV7-9	many	.	TRBJ2-3	CASSLPGINSDTQYF	TGTGCCAGCAGCTTGCCTGGGATTAACTCAGATACGCAGTATTTT
TRBV20-1	few	.	TRBJ1-2	CSAPAGLNYGYTF	TGCAGTGCCCCGGCAGGGCTTAACTATGGCTACACCTTC
TRBV9	few	TRBD1	TRBJ1-2	CASSVGTGYYGYTF	TGTGCCAGCAGCGTAGGGACAGGGTACTATGGCTACACCTTC
TRBV6-5	few	.	TRBJ2-1	CASRDSFDEQFF	TGTGCCAGCAGGGATAGCTTCGATGAGCAGTTCTTC
TRBV29-1	few	TRBD1	TRBJ1-4	CSVGKTGGGNEKLFF	TGCAGCGTGGGGAAAACAGGGGGCGGTAATGAAAAACTGTTTTTT
TRBV7-2	.	.	TRBJ2-7	CASSLVARHEQYF	TGTGCCAGCAGCTTAGTGGCGCGCCACGAGCAGTACTTC
TRBV24-1	.	.	TRBJ2-1	CATSDWAVSSGSYNEQFF	TGTGCCACCAGTGATTGGGCTGTGTCTTCAGGGTCCTACAATGAGCAGTTCTTC
TRBV20-1	many	.	TRBJ1-5	CSAGRVDGQPQHF	TGCAGTGCTGGCAGGGTGGATGGGCAGCCCCAGCATTTT
TRBV12-3/TRBV12-4	many	.	TRBJ2-1	CASSFWREGNEQFF	TGTGCCAGCAGTTTCTGGCGGGAAGGAAATGAGCAGTTCTTC